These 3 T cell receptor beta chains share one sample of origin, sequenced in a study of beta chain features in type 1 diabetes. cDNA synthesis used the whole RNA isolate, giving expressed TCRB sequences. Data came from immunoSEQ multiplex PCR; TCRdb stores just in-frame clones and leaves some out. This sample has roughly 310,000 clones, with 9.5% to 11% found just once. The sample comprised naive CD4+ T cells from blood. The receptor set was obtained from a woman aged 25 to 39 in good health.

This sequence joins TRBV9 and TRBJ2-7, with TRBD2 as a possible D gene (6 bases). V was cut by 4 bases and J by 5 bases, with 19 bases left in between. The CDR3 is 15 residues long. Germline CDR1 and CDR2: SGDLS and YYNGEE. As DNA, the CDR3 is TGTGCCAGCAGCTCTAACCCCGGGAGTATCAACGAGCAGTACTTC. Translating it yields CASSSNPGSINEQYF.

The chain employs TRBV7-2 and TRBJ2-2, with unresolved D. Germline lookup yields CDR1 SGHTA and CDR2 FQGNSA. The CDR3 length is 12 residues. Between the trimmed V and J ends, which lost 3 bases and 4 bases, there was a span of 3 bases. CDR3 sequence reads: CASSFRTGELFF. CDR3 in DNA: TGTGCCAGCAGCTTTCGCACCGGGGAGCTGTTTTTT.

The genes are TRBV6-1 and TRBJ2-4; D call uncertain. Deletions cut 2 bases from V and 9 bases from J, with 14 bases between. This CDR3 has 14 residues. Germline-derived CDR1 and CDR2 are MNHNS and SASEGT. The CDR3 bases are TGTGCCAGCAGTGAATTACGCACGGTGCCCATTCAGTACTTC. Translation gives CASSELRTVPIQYF.